Listed below are T cell receptor beta chains from one sample, sequenced in a study of blood T cell repertoires in COVID-19. Repertoires were generated with immunoSEQ multiplex PCR, while TCRdb's copy carries only in-frame clones and drops some. The sample lists roughly 200,000 clones, 70% to 90% seen once, with 3% to 3.5% in the top ten. The specimen sequenced was PBMCs or T cells enriched from blood (not recorded which). These receptors originate from a woman aged 50 to 65 in a cohort exposed to, infected with or recovered from COVID-19 (not recorded which). Both conserved end residues are trimmed from each CDR3. The listing skips clone size in some rows; elsewhere it reads once, few, many or a size class.

>TRBV4-1|-|TRBJ2-7
ASSQTWTDYEQY
>TRBV21-1|-|TRBJ2-7
ASSSREDYEQY
>TRBV27|-|TRBJ1-3
ASSLHWTSGNTIY
>TRBV4-1|-|TRBJ1-4
ASSQEKAPNEKLF
>TRBV12-3/TRBV12-4|-|TRBJ2-7
ASSPTSYEQY
>TRBV5-6|-|TRBJ2-7
ASSPRDRDYEQY
>TRBV7-9|once|TRBJ2-3
ASKKAGLSTDTQY
>TRBV4-2|-|TRBJ2-2
ASSQDTGSLAGELF
>TRBV14|-|TRBJ1-2
ASSQDRTGISYGYT
>TRBV30|-|TRBJ1-1
AWSDFGFMNTEAF
>TRBV19|-|TRBJ2-1
ATSLRGNEQF
>TRBV7-6|-|TRBJ2-1
ASSPLLGSSYNEQF
>TRBV4-3|-|TRBJ1-1
ASSQEAGRTEAF
>TRBV19|-|TRBJ2-5
ASLAGWRETQY
>TRBV7-6|-|TRBJ1-1
ASSLDGPLSHAF
>TRBV7-2|-|TRBJ1-1
ASSLVTAGNTEAF
>TRBV7-6|-|TRBJ2-2
ASSPWGTGIPGELF
>TRBV28|few|TRBJ1-4
ASSNLAGNTNEKLF
>TRBV7-3|-|TRBJ2-7
ASSLGPVPSYEQY
>TRBV5-5|few|TRBJ1-5
ASKNEIDQPQH
>TRBV9|-|TRBJ2-4
ASSTTGQGAKNIQY
>TRBV21-1|-|TRBJ1-2
ASSKTVRGGGYT
>TRBV19|-|TRBJ1-5
ASTIRGKVQPQH
>TRBV5-1|-|TRBJ1-1
ASSIYLNTEAF
>TRBV5-1|-|TRBJ2-2
ASSLLLAGALWSGELF
>TRBV7-2|-|TRBJ1-5
ASSLGGGAGQPQH
>TRBV10-1|once|TRBJ1-5
ASSDGGANQPQH
>TRBV5-1|-|TRBJ1-4
ASSLDNRVANEKLF
>TRBV6-5|-|TRBJ2-3
ASSKAGSTDTQY
>TRBV7-3|once|TRBJ2-1
ASSLYVGAHNEQF
>TRBV19|-|TRBJ1-1
ASSIEQGRYTEAF
>TRBV19|-|TRBJ1-2
ASSKTGDYGYT
>TRBV7-8|-|TRBJ1-1
ASSLQGWAF
>TRBV19|-|TRBJ2-3
ASSTPRGLAGVDTQY
>TRBV11-2|-|TRBJ2-4
ASSLVASVRQY
>TRBV27|once|TRBJ1-5
ASSSVTGFQPQH
>TRBV11-2|-|TRBJ1-4
ASSFGSMGQVEKLF
>TRBV30|-|TRBJ1-6
AWSDRTGGYNSPLH
>TRBV7-8|-|TRBJ2-5
ASSRDLAGGPQTQY
>TRBV30|-|TRBJ1-2
AWTRDRGHGYT
>TRBV7-2|-|TRBJ2-7
ASSLASSAGAPYEQY
>TRBV3-1/TRBV3-2|-|TRBJ2-3
ASSQGLAGSTDTQY
>TRBV4-3|-|TRBJ2-1
ASSQAYGQVVNEQF
>TRBV9|-|TRBJ1-3
ASKEGDGRFSENTIY
>TRBV6-4|-|TRBJ1-2
ASRSTDRRNYGYT